Below are 11 T cell receptor beta chains sequenced from a single sample in a study of cytomegalovirus exposure and HLA in healthy donors. The PCR ran on 60 Vbeta and 13 Jbeta primers. Sequencing used immunoSEQ multiplex PCR; TCRdb keeps in-frame clones, though not all of them. The sample yields 130,000 to 150,000 clones, approximately 78% seen once. The material sequenced was PBMCs. These receptors all stem from a female donor in good health and CMV-seronegative.

The rearrangement joins TRBV14 to TRBJ2-1, with 9 positions matching TRBD2. The CDR3 extends over 16 amino acids. Trimming took 0 bases from V and 7 from J; bases not matched to a gene: 7. CDR1 is SGHDN, CDR2 FVKESK, per germline. The DNA for the CDR3 is TGTGCCAGCAGCCAAGACCTAGCGGGACGGAATAATGAGCAGTTCTTC. Translated, it gives CASSQDLAGRNNEQFF.

Only a few counts were recorded for this clone. CDR3 nucleotides: TGTGCCAGCAGCACTAACCAAGCGGGAGGAAACCGTTACGAGCAGTACTTC. Amino acids: CASSTNQAGGNRYEQYF. The chain employs TRBV7-9 and TRBJ2-7; 9 bases line up with TRBD2. With V trimmed by 5 bases and J by 4 bases, 15 bases remained unmatched. The CDR3 sequence is 17 residues long. CDR1 and CDR2 from the germline V gene are SEHNR and FQNEAQ (reference sequence).

The chain is built from TRBV6-6 and TRBJ2-7; D gene uncertain. Trimming stripped 5 bases from V and 0 bases from J, with 5 bases between. CDR1 MNHNY and CDR2 SVGAGI come from the germline V gene (reference sequence). The CDR3 is 12 amino acids. CDR3 protein: CASSLSSYEQYF. CDR3 nucleotide sequence: TGTGCCAGCAGTCTAAGCTCCTACGAGCAGTACTTC.

This chain connects TRBV5-4 to TRBJ1-5, with D perhaps matching TRBD1 (5 bases). V dropped 4 bases and J dropped 10 bases, with 15 bases sitting between them. The CDR3 contains 13 residues. Germline V gene sequence: CDR1 SGHNT, CDR2 YYREEE (reference sequence). The CDR3 sequence is CASSVMGGEPQHF. The CDR3 DNA reads as TGTGCCAGCAGCGTAATGGGGGGGGAACCCCAGCATTTT.

Comments on this clone: Germline is not matched at one junction end, which may reflect a read error. This chain links TRBV2 with TRBJ2-3, with TRBD2 matching over 11 bases. CDR3 length equals 12 residues. Looked up from germline, CDR1 is SNHLY and CDR2 is FYNNEI. CDR3 coding DNA: TGTGCCAGCAGTGAAATAGCGGGGGGGCCGCATTTT. Translation: CASSEIAGGPHF.

About this clone itself: One end of the junction varies from germline; a read error may be responsible. The V gene is TRBV7-9, the J gene TRBJ1-1; 7 bases are a match to TRBD1. The germline CDR1 and CDR2 sequences are SEHNR and FQNEAQ (reference sequence). The CDR3 sequence is 14 residues long. CDR3 in amino acids: CASSHTGQNIEAFF. DNA of the CDR3: TGTGCCAGCAGCCATACGGGACAGAACATTGAAGCTTTCTTT.

The J gene is TRBJ2-5, the V gene TRBV14; TRBD1 agrees at 7 bases. This CDR3 is 16 amino acids long. CDR1 is SGHDN, CDR2 FVKESK, per germline. The J segment lost 0 bases and the V segment lost 4 bases, leaving 8 bases of the junction unmatched. The CDR3 DNA reads as TGTGCCAGCAGCCTCCGGACAGGATTGTACCAAGAGACCCAGTACTTC. Residues: CASSLRTGLYQETQYF.

V usage is TRBV15 and J usage is TRBJ1-6, with 8 bases identical to TRBD1. This CDR3 has 15 residues. Germline assignment: CDR1 LNHNV and CDR2 YYDKDF (reference sequence). J gave up 7 bases and V 1 base, and 3 bases lay outside the gene matches. The CDR3 here is CATSRAGQGNSPLHF. For the CDR3, the DNA is TGTGCCACCAGCAGAGCCGGACAGGGAAATTCACCCCTCCACTTT.

The V gene is TRBV15, the J gene TRBJ1-5; D gene uncertain. The CDR3 is 12 amino acids. From germline, CDR1 is LNHNV and CDR2 YYDKDF (reference sequence). With 6 bases removed from V and 7 bases from J, the gap between germline ends came to 10 bases. The CDR3 DNA sequence: TGTGCCACCAGTATCGGGAACCAGCCCCAGCATTTT. Protein: CATSIGNQPQHF.

This clone has a handful of counts. V gene TRBV5-4 combines with J gene TRBJ2-3, with 12 bases matching TRBD2. There are 15 residues in the CDR3. V was pared by 4 bases and J by 6 bases, with 6 bases of the junction left unmatched. Germline V lookup: CDR1 SGHNT, CDR2 YYREEE (reference sequence). The DNA for the CDR3 is TGTGCCAGCAGCCGTTCTAGCGGGGGGGCGGATACGCAGTATTTT. Its protein product is CASSRSSGGADTQYF.

The chain uses TRBV4-1 and TRBJ1-6; no firm D call. The CDR3 length is 14 residues. Trimming removed 1 base at V and 8 bases at J, with 9 bases between. The germline CDR1 and CDR2 sequences are MGHRA and YSYEKL. CDR3 sequence reads: CASSQVLAHSPLHF. CDR3 nucleotides: TGCGCCAGCAGCCAAGTTCTAGCGCATTCACCCCTCCACTTT.